This T cell receptor beta chain was sequenced during a study of T cell responses to AZD1222 COVID-19 vaccine. Study observations and caveats: Repertoire samples came only from after the peak T cell response.

The length of the CDR3 is 14 residues. Germline V lookup: CDR1 LGHNA, CDR2 YSLEER. V was clipped by 0 bases and J by 5 bases, with 11 bases between them. Sequencing used immunoSEQ multiplex PCR; TCRdb keeps in-frame clones, though not all of them. The table has roughly 97,000 clones, nearly 95% seen once. This clone has a handful of counts. The antigen remains unidentified. This chain links TRBV4-3 with TRBJ2-7; D could derive from TRBD1 or TRBD2 (6 bases each). This clonotype originated in an adult in good health. Sequenced here: peripheral blood, sampled on day 0 of AZD1222 vaccination. As DNA, the CDR3 is TGCGCCAGCAGCCAAGATCGCGGGACACACGAGCAGTACTTC. It codes for CASSQDRGTHEQYF.